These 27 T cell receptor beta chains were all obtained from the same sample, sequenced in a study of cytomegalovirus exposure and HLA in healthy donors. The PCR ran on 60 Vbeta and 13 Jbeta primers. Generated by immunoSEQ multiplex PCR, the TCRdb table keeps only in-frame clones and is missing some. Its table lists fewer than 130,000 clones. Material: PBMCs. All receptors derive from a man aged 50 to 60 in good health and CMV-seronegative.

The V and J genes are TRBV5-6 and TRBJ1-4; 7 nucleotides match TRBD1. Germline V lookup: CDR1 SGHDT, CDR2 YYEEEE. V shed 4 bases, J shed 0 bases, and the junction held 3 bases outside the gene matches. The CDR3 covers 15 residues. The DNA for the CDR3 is TGTGCCAGCAGCCCGACAGGGTCAACTAATGAAAAACTGTTTTTT. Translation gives CASSPTGSTNEKLFF.

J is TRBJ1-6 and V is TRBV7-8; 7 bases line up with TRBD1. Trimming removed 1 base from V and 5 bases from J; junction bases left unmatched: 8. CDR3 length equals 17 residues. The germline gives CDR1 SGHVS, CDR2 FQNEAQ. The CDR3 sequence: CASSLDGTGQNNSPLHF. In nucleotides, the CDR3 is TGTGCCAGCAGCTTAGACGGTACGGGACAGAATAATTCACCCCTCCACTTT.

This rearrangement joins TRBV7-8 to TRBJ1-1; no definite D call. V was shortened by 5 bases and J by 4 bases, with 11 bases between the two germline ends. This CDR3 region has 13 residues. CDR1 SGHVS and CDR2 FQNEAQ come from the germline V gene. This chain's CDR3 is CASSLGSTTEAFF. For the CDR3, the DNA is TGTGCCAGCAGCCTCGGGTCTACCACTGAAGCTTTCTTT.

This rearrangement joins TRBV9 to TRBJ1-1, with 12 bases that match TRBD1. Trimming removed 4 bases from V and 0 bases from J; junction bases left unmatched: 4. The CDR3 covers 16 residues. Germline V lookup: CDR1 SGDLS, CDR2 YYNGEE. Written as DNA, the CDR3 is TGTGCCAGCAGCCCTGGGACAGGGGGCCTGAACACTGAAGCTTTCTTT. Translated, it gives CASSPGTGGLNTEAFF. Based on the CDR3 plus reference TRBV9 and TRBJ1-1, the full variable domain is DSGVTQTPKHLITATGQRVTLRCSPRSGDLSVYWYQQSLDQGLQFLIQYYNGEERAKGNILERFSAQQFPDLHSELNLSSLELGDSALYFCASSPGTGGLNTEAFFGQGTRLTVV.

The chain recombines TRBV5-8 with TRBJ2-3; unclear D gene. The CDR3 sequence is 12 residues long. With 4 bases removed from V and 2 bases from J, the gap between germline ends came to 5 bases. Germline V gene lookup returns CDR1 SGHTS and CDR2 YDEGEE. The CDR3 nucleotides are TGTGCCAGCAGCCGTTCCACAGATACGCAGTATTTT. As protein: CASSRSTDTQYF.

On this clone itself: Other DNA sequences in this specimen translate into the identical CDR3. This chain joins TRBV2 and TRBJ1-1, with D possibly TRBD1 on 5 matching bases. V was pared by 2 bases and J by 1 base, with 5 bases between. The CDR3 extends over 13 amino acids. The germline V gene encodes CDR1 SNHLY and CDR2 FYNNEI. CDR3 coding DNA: TGTGCCAGCAGTGAACAGGGGAACACTGAAGCTTTCTTT. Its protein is CASSEQGNTEAFF.

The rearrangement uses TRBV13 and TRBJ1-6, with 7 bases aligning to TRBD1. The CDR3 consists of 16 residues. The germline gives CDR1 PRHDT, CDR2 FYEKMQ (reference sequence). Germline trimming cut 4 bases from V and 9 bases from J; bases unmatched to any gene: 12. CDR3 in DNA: TGTGCCAGCAGCTACACAGGGGCGCAGGGGATTTCACCCCTCCACTTT. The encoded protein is CASSYTGAQGISPLHF.

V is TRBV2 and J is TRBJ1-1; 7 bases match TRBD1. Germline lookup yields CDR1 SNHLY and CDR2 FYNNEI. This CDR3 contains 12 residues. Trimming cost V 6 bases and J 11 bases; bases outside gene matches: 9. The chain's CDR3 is CASRQDRVSAFF. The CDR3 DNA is TGTGCCAGCAGGCAAGACAGGGTATCGGCTTTCTTT.

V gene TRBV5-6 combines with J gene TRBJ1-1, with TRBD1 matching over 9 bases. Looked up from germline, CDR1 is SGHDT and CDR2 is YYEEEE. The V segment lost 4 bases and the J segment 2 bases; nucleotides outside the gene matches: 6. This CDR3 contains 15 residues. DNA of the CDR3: TGTGCCAGCAGCCCAACGACAGGGGGAAACACTGAAGCTTTCTTT. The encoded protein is CASSPTTGGNTEAFF. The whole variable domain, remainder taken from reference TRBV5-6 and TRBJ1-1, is DAGVTQSPTHLIKTRGQQVTLRCSPKSGHDTVSWYQQALGQGPQFIFQYYEEEERQRGNFPDRFSGHQFPNYSSELNVNALLLGDSALYLCASSPTTGGNTEAFFGQGTRLTVV.

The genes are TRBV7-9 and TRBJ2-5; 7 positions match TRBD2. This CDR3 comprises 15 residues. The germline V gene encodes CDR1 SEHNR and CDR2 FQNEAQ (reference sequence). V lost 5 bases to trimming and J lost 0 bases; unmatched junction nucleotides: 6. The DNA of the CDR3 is TGTGCCAGCAGCCCGGGACTACCGTACCAAGAGACCCAGTACTTC. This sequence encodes CASSPGLPYQETQYF.

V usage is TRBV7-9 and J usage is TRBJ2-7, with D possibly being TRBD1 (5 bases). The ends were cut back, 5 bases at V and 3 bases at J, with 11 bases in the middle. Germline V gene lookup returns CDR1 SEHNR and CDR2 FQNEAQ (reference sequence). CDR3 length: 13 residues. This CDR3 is CASSHDSSYEQYF. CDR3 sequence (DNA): TGTGCCAGCAGCCACGACAGCAGCTACGAGCAGTACTTC.

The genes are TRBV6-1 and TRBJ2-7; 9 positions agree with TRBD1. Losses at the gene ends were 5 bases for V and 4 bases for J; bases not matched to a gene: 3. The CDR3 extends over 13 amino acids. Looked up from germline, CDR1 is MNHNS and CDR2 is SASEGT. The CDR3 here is CASSRQGEYEQYF. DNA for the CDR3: TGTGCCAGCAGTCGACAGGGGGAATACGAGCAGTACTTC.

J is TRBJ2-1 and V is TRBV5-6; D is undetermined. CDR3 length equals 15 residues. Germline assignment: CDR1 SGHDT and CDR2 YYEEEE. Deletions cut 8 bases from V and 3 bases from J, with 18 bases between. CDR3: CASGDRNWYYNEQFF. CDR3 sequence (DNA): TGTGCCAGTGGAGACCGAAACTGGTACTACAATGAGCAGTTCTTC. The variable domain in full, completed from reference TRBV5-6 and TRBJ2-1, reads DAGVTQSPTHLIKTRGQQVTLRCSPKSGHDTVSWYQQALGQGPQFIFQYYEEEERQRGNFPDRFSGHQFPNYSSELNVNALLLGDSALYLCASGDRNWYYNEQFFGPGTRLTVL.

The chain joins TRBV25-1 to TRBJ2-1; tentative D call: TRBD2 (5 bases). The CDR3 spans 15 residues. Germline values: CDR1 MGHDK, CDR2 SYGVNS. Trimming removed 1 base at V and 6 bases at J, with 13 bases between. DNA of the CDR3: TGTGCCAGCAGTGAATTTGCGGCTAGCCTCAATGAGCAGTTCTTC. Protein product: CASSEFAASLNEQFF.

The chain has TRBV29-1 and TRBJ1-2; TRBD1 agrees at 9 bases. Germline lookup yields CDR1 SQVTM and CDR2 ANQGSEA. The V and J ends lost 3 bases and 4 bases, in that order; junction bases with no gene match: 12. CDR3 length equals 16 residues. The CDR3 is CSVDEGTGFVGYGYTF. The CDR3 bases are TGCAGCGTTGATGAGGGGACAGGGTTCGTTGGCTATGGCTACACCTTC. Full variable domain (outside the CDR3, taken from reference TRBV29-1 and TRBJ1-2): SAVISQKPSRDICQRGTSLTIQCQVDSQVTMMFWYRQQPGQSLTLIATANQGSEATYESGFVIDKFPISRPNLTFSTLTVSNMSPEDSSIYLCSVDEGTGFVGYGYTFGSGTRLTVV.

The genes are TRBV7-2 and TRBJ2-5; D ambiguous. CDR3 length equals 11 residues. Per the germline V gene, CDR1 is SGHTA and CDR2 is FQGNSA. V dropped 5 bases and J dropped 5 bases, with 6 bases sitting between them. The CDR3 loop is CASSPMETQYF. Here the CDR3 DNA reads TGTGCCAGCAGCCCCATGGAGACCCAGTACTTC.

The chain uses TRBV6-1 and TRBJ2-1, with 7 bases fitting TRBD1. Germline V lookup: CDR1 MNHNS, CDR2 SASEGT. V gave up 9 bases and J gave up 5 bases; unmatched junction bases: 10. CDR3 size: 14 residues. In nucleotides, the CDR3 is TGTGCCAGTAGGTACAGGGGCCTCAACAATGAGCAGTTCTTC. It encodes CASRYRGLNNEQFF.

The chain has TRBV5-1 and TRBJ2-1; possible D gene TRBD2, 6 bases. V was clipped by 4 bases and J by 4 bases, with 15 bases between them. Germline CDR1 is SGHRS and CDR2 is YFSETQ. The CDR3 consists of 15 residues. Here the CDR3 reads CASSATSPFYNEQFF. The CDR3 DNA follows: TGCGCCAGCAGCGCGACTAGTCCATTTTACAATGAGCAGTTCTTC.

CDR3 bases: TGTGCCAGCACCTCAGGGTTGGGCTCCTACAATGAGCAGTTCTTC. Its translation is CASTSGLGSYNEQFF. The chain couples TRBV7-9 to TRBJ2-1; D may be TRBD1 (5 bases). The length of the CDR3 is 15 residues. The V gene's germline CDR1 is SEHNR and CDR2 FQNEAQ (reference sequence). V dropped 7 bases and J dropped 0 bases, with 13 bases sitting between them.

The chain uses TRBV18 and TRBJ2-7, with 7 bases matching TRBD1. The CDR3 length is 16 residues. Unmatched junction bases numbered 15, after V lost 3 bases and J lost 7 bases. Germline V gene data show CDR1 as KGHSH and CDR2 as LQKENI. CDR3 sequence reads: CASSPPNKQGSGEQYF. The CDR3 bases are TGTGCCAGCTCACCGCCGAACAAACAGGGGTCGGGGGAGCAGTACTTC.

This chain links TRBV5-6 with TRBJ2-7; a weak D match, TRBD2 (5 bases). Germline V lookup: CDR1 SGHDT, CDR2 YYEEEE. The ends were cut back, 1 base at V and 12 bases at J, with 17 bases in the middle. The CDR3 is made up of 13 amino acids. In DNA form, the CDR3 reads TGTGCCAGCAGCTTGTCATTAGCGAGGGAGTGGTACTTC. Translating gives CASSLSLAREWYF.

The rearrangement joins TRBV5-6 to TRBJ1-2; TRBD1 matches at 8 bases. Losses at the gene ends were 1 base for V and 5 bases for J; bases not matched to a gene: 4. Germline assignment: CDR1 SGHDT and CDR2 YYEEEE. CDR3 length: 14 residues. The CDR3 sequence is CASSLWDRIYGYTF. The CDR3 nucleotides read TGTGCCAGCAGCTTGTGGGACAGGATATATGGCTACACCTTC.

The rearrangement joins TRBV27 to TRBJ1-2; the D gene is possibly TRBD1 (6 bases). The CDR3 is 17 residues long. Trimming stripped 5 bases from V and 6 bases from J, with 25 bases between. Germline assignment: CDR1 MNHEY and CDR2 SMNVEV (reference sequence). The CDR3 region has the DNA TGTGCCAGCAGTCCAAGATGGGGGCCGGCCGGCTTCGATGGCTACACCTTC. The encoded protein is CASSPRWGPAGFDGYTF.

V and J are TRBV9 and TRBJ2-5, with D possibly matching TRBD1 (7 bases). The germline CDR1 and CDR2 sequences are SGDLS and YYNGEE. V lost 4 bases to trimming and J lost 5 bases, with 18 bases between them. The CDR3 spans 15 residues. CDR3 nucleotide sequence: TGTGCCAGCAGCCCCCTTGGAGGGGGCGCGGAGACCCAGTACTTC. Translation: CASSPLGGGAETQYF. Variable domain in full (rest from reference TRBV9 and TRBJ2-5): DSGVTQTPKHLITATGQRVTLRCSPRSGDLSVYWYQQSLDQGLQFLIQYYNGEERAKGNILERFSAQQFPDLHSELNLSSLELGDSALYFCASSPLGGGAETQYFGPGTRLLVL.

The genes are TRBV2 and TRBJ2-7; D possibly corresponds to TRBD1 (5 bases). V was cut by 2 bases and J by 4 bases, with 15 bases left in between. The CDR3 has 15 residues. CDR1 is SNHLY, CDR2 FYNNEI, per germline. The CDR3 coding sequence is TGTGCCAGCAGTGAAAGACAGCTTATCCTTTACGAGCAGTACTTC. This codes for CASSERQLILYEQYF.

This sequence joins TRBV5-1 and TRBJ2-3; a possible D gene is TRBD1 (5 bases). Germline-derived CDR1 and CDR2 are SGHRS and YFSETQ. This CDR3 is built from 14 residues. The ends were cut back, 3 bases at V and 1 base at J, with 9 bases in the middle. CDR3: CASSYRQRTDTQYF. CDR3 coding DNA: TGCGCCAGCAGCTACCGACAGCGCACAGATACGCAGTATTTT.

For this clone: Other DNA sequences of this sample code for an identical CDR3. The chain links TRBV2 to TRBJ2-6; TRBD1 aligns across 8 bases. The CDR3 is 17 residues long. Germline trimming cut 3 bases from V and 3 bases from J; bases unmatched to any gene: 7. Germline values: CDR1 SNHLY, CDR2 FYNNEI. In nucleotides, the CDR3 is TGTGCCAGCAGTGAGGCAGGGGGCACTTTTGGGGCCAACGTCCTGACTTTC. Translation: CASSEAGGTFGANVLTF. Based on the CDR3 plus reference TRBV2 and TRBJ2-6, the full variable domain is EPEVTQTPSHQVTQMGQEVILRCVPISNHLYFYWYRQILGQKVEFLVSFYNNEISEKSEIFDDQFSVERPDGSNFTLKIRSTKLEDSAMYFCASSEAGGTFGANVLTFGAGSRLTVL.